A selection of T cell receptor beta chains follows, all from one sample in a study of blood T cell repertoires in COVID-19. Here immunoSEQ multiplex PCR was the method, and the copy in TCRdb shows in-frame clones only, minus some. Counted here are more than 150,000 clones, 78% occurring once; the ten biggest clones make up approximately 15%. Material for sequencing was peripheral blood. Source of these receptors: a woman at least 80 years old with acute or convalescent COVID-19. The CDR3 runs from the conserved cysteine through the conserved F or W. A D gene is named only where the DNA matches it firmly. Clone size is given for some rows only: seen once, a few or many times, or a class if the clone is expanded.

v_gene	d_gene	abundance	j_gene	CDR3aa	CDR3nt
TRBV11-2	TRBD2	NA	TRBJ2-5	CASSLGAGALQETQYF	TGTGCCAGCAGCTTAGGAGCGGGAGCGCTTCAAGAGACCCAGTACTTC
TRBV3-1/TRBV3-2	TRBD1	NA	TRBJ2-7	CASSPRQGSYEQYF	TGTGCCAGCAGCCCCCGACAGGGGTCCTACGAGCAGTACTTC
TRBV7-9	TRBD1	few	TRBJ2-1	CASSTTGGAYNEQFF	TGTGCCAGCAGCACGACAGGGGGCGCCTACAATGAGCAGTTCTTC
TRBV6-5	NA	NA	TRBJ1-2	CASSYFQGNYGYTF	TGTGCCAGCAGTTACTTTCAGGGGAACTATGGCTACACCTTC
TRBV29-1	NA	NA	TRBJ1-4	CSVEDRGANEKLFF	TGCAGCGTTGAAGACAGGGGAGCGAATGAAAAACTGTTTTTT
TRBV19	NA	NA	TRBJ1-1	CASYARGDTEAFF	TGTGCGAGCTACGCCCGGGGGGACACTGAAGCTTTCTTT
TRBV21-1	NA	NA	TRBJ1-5	CASSRDREYSNQPQHF	TGTGCCAGCAGCAGAGACAGGGAGTATAGCAATCAGCCCCAGCATTTT
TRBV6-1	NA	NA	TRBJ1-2	CASSETGGRAYGYTF	TGTGCCAGCAGTGAAACCGGGGGGAGGGCCTATGGCTACACCTTC
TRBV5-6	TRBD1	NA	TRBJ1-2	CASSLGQGDGYTF	TGTGCCAGCAGCTTGGGACAGGGGGATGGCTACACCTTC
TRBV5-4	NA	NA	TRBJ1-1	CASSYYRALGTEAFF	TGTGCCAGCAGCTATTACAGGGCCCTGGGCACTGAAGCTTTCTTT
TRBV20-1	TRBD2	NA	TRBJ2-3	CSASLSGGPSAQYF	TGCAGTGCTAGTCTAAGCGGGGGGCCCTCGGCGCAGTATTTT
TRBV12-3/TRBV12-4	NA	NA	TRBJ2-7	CASSLGPEQYF	TGTGCCAGCAGTTTAGGGCCCGAGCAGTACTTC
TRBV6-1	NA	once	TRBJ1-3	CASSITGLGNTIYF	TGTGCCAGCAGTATTACAGGGCTCGGAAACACCATATATTTT
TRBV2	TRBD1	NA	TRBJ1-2	CASKQGAGYTF	TGTGCCAGCAAACAGGGGGCCGGCTACACCTTC
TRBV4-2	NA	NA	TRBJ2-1	CASSPPPQATYNEQFF	TGTGCCAGCAGCCCTCCTCCCCAAGCGACCTACAATGAGCAGTTCTTC
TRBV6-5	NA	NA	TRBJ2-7	CASSFQLARYEQYF	TGTGCCAGCAGTTTCCAACTAGCTAGGTACGAGCAGTACTTC
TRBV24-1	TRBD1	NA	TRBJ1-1	CATSGASGTGDKNTEAFF	TGTGCCACCAGTGGCGCATCCGGGACAGGGGACAAGAACACTGAAGCTTTCTTT
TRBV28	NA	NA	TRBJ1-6	CASSLSSHLSSYNSPLHF	TGTGCCAGCAGTTTATCAAGTCATCTTAGCTCCTATAATTCACCCCTCCACTTT
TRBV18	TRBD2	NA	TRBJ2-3	CASSTPWGSGRIHTQYF	TGTGCCAGCTCAACCCCCTGGGGTAGCGGGAGGATCCATACGCAGTATTTT
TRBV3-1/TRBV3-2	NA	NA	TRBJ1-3	CASSQERVSGNTIYF	TGTGCCAGCAGCCAAGAGCGAGTCTCTGGAAACACCATATATTTT
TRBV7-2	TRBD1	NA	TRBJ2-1	CASSSDRDRGGNEQFF	TGTGCCAGCAGCTCCGATCGGGACAGGGGTGGCAATGAGCAGTTCTTC
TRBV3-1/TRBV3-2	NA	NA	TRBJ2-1	CASSQGPQRVEQFF	TGTGCCAGCAGCCAAGGGCCCCAGAGGGTGGAGCAGTTCTTC
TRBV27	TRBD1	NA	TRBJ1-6	CASSLWDRSPLHF	TGTGCCAGCAGTTTATGGGACAGATCACCCCTCCACTTT
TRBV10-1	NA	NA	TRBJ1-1	CASSLQGMNTEAFF	TGCGCCAGCAGTTTACAGGGTATGAACACTGAAGCTTTCTTT
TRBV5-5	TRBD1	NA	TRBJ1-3	CASSFRDRAAGNTIYF	TGTGCCAGCAGCTTCCGGGACAGGGCCGCTGGAAACACCATATATTTT
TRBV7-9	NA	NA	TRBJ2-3	CASSLSGSTDTQYF	TGTGCCAGCAGCTTATCAGGAAGCACAGATACGCAGTATTTT
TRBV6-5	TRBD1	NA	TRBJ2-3	CASRTDRGGTQYF	TGTGCCAGCAGAACCGACAGGGGAGGTACGCAGTATTTT
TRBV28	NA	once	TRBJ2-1	CASSNSISINEQFF	TGTGCCAGCAGTAATAGCATTTCCATCAATGAGCAGTTCTTC